This TCR beta chain appears in the sequencing data of a study of fetal regulatory T cell absence and autoimmunity. This table comes from immunoSEQ multiplex PCR, and its TCRdb copy is limited to in-frame clones, with some not included. Among approximately 94,000 clones listed, about two thirds were seen once. Trimming removed 6 bases from V and 4 bases from J; junction bases left unmatched: 8. The CDR3 extends over 14 amino acids. Germline V CDR1 and CDR2: SGDLS, YYNGEE. Sequencing was performed on pancreas tissue. The chain has TRBV9 and TRBJ2-3; 7 nucleotides align to TRBD2. The receptor was derived from a male donor with IPEX syndrome. The CDR3 here is CASNLEGGSDTQYF. CDR3 in DNA: TGTGCCAGCAACCTGGAGGGAGGGTCAGATACGCAGTATTTT. Supplemented by reference TRBV9 and TRBJ2-3, the full variable domain reads DSGVTQTPKHLITATGQRVTLRCSPRSGDLSVYWYQQSLDQGLQFLIQYYNGEERAKGNILERFSAQQFPDLHSELNLSSLELGDSALYFCASNLEGGSDTQYFGPGTRLTVL.